This T cell receptor (beta chain) was identified during a study of cytomegalovirus exposure and HLA in healthy donors. Overall study findings and caveats: The authors confirmed in vitro that three CMV-associated chains were specific for CMV antigens.

The PCR ran on 60 Vbeta and 13 Jbeta primers. The method was immunoSEQ multiplex PCR; TCRdb's version includes in-frame clones alone and lacks a portion of them. The sample records more than 140,000 clones, around three fifths being singletons. V was shortened by 4 bases and J by 4 bases, with 12 bases between the two germline ends. The CDR3 runs to 14 residues. Per the germline V gene, CDR1 is SGHTA and CDR2 is FQGNSA. On this clone: Its antigen is undetermined.

This clonotype originated in a woman aged 25 to 39 in good health and CMV-seropositive. The chain links TRBV7-2 to TRBJ2-3, with a possible D match to TRBD2 (5 bases). Sequenced input: PBMCs. In nucleotides, the CDR3 is TGTGCCAGCAGCTCCGACATCGGGGCAGATACGCAGTATTTT. It translates to CASSSDIGADTQYF.